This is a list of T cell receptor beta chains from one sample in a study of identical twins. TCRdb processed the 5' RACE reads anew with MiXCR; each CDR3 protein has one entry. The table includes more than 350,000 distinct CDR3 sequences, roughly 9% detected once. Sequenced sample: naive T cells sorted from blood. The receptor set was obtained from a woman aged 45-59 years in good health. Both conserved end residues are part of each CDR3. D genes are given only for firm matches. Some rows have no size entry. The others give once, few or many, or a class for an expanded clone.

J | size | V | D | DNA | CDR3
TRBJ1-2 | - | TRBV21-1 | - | TGTGCCAGCAGCAAAGATGGAAGGAGAGATGGCTACACCTTC | CASSKDGRRDGYTF
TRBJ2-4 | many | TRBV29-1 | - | TGCAGCGTTGTACGCCCGGGGCCACTAGCCAAAAACATTCAGTACTTC | CSVVRPGPLAKNIQYF
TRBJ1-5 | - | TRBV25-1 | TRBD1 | TGTGCCAGCAGCGGGACAGAATATAGCAATCAGCCCCAGCATTTT | CASSGTEYSNQPQHF
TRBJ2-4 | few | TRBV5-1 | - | TGCGCCAGCAGCTTGGACCCTTCAAACATTCAGTACTTC | CASSLDPSNIQYF
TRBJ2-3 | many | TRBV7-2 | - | TGTGCCAGCAGCCCCTACAGGGAAGCGCAGTATTTT | CASSPYREAQYF
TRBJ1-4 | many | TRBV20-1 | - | TGCAGTGCTAGAGTCGGGGGGTCCGAAAAACTGTTTTTT | CSARVGGSEKLFF
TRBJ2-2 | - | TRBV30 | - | TGTGCCTGGAGTGTACTCCCGGGAGTCCACACCGGGGAGCTGTTTTTT | CAWSVLPGVHTGELFF
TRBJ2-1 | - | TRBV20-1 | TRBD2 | TGCAGTGCCGGTAGCGGGAGTCACTACAATGAGCAGTTCTTC | CSAGSGSHYNEQFF
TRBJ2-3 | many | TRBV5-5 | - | TGTGCCAGCAGCTTGGATACAGGGACAGATACGCAGTATTTT | CASSLDTGTDTQYF
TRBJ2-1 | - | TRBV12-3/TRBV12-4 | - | TGTGCCAGCAGACCGAATTTGGGCGGCTACAATGAGCAGTTCTTC | CASRPNLGGYNEQFF
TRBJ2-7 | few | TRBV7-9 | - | TGTGCCAGCAGCGTAGAAGGGGGACGGACCTACGAGCAGTACTTC | CASSVEGGRTYEQYF
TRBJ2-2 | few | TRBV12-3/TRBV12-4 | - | TGTGCCAGCAGTTTCGGGGCGGGGTTTGGGACCGGGGAGCTGTTTTTT | CASSFGAGFGTGELFF
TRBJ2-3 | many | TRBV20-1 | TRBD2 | TGCAGTGCCCCAACGCGGGCTAGCGGGAGAGGAGATACGCAGTATTTT | CSAPTRASGRGDTQYF